The 10 T cell receptor beta chains listed next were all sequenced from one sample in a study of OX40 agonist ivuxolimab in advanced cancers. Library preparation used the immunoSEQ multiplex PCR assay. Held by TCRdb, this immuneACCESS table contains in-frame sequences only and omits some clones. Under half of the omission traces to an unresolved V gene where checked; the cause of the rest is unknown. The sample records nearly 110,000 clones, approximately 89% of which are singletons. Of the sample, about 1.2% is held by the ten largest clones. Material: CD4+ or CD8+ T cells sorted from blood, obtained in a trial of the OX40 agonist ivuxolimab. The source is an adult with an advanced solid tumor such as melanoma, head and neck, liver or kidney cancer.

In nucleotides, the CDR3 is TGCGCCAGCAGCCAAGACTGGGGGGGGAACTATGGCTACACCTTC. The encoded protein is CASSQDWGGNYGYTF. The rearrangement joins TRBV4-3 to TRBJ1-2; possible D gene TRBD1, 5 bases. Germline CDR1 and CDR2: LGHNA and YSLEER. The ends were cut back, 0 bases at V and 2 bases at J, with 10 bases in the middle. This CDR3 is built from 15 residues.

The J gene is TRBJ1-2, the V gene TRBV5-1, with D perhaps TRBD1 (5 bases). The ends were cut back, 7 bases at V and 1 base at J, with 20 bases in the middle. Germline V gene lookup returns CDR1 SGHRS and CDR2 YFSETQ. The length of the CDR3 is 16 residues. CDR3 sequence (DNA): TGCGCCAGCCCTAGGGGCAGGGCGCCTCTTAACTATGGCTACACCTTC. Its translation: CASPRGRAPLNYGYTF. Based on the CDR3 plus reference TRBV5-1 and TRBJ1-2, the full variable domain is KAGVTQTPRYLIKTRGQQVTLSCSPISGHRSVSWYQQTPGQGLQFLFEYFSETQRNKGNFPGRFSGRQFSNSRSEMNVSTLELGDSALYLCASPRGRAPLNYGYTFGSGTRLTVV.

The genes are TRBV28 and TRBJ2-6; the D is unclear. V lost 11 bases and J lost 0, with 11 bases in between. The CDR3 is 14 amino acids. The germline V gene has CDR1 MDHEN and CDR2 SYDVKM. CDR3 sequence (DNA): TGTGCCTTAGGTCAGAGCTCTGGGGCCAACGTCCTGACTTTC. Encoded protein: CALGQSSGANVLTF. Variable domain in full (rest from reference TRBV28 and TRBJ2-6): DVKVTQSSRYLVKRTGEKVFLECVQDMDHENMFWYRQDPGLGLRLIYFSYDVKMKEKGDIPEGYSVSREKKERFSLILESASTNQTSMYLCALGQSSGANVLTFGAGSRLTVL.

The V gene is TRBV19, the J gene TRBJ2-1; the match to TRBD1 covers 7 bases. V was clipped by 4 bases and J by 9 bases; unmatched bases: 9. This CDR3 comprises 14 residues. Germline values: CDR1 LNHDA, CDR2 SQIVND (reference sequence). The CDR3 protein is CASSRGQSIREQFF. The CDR3 DNA follows: TGTGCCAGTAGTAGGGGACAGAGTATTCGTGAGCAGTTCTTC.

A single count supports this clone. This chain joins TRBV11-2 and TRBJ2-1, with 16 bases matching TRBD2. The V and J ends lost 5 bases and 8 bases, in that order; junction bases with no gene match: 9. CDR1 and CDR2 (germline): SGHAT, FQNNGV. This CDR3 spans 17 amino acids. The CDR3 region is CASSHPGLAGGPHEQFF. CDR3 DNA: TGTGCCAGCAGCCATCCGGGACTAGCGGGAGGGCCCCATGAGCAGTTCTTC.

The sample holds many counts of this clone. The chain employs TRBV19 and TRBJ1-1, with D possibly TRBD1 on 5 matching bases. The CDR3 has 14 residues. The V end was cut by 10 bases, the J end by 4 bases, with 19 bases between. Germline CDR1 and CDR2: LNHDA and SQIVND (reference sequence). CDR3 amino acids: CATESSGGGTEAFF. The CDR3 DNA follows: TGTGCCACCGAATCTAGTGGGGGAGGCACTGAAGCTTTCTTT.

This clone was picked up a small number of times. V is TRBV6-1 and J is TRBJ1-1; a possible D gene is TRBD1 (5 bases). The V end was cut by 2 bases, the J end by 1 base, with 8 bases between. Germline V gene lookup returns CDR1 MNHNS and CDR2 SASEGT. This CDR3 has 14 residues. Here the CDR3 DNA reads TGTGCCAGCAGTGAACGGACACAGAACACTGAAGCTTTCTTT. Its translation: CASSERTQNTEAFF.

This clone was recorded once. The chain combines TRBV28 with TRBJ1-1, with D hard to call. This CDR3 is 13 amino acids long. CDR1 MDHEN and CDR2 SYDVKM come from the germline V gene. V was clipped by 3 bases and J by 1 base, with 6 bases between them. CDR3 sequence reads: CASSFSRNTEAFF. The CDR3, as DNA: TGTGCCAGCAGTTTTTCCCGGAACACTGAAGCTTTCTTT.

The genes are TRBV11-2 and TRBJ2-1; the D is unclear. Germline V gene lookup returns CDR1 SGHAT and CDR2 FQNNGV. The CDR3 sequence is 14 residues long. V lost 4 bases and J lost 2, with 9 bases in between. The CDR3 here is CASSSRVAYNEQFF. CDR3 DNA sequence: TGTGCCAGCAGCTCCCGGGTCGCCTACAATGAGCAGTTCTTC.

This clone has ten or more counts. The chain combines TRBV2 with TRBJ1-5; D is unclear. CDR1 and CDR2 (germline): SNHLY, FYNNEI. This CDR3 region has 14 residues. V lost 7 bases and J 0 bases, leaving 10 bases between the germline ends. CDR3 sequence (DNA): TGTGCCAGCAATGGGGTTTATAGCAATCAGCCCCAGCATTTT. This codes for CASNGVYSNQPQHF.